A selection of T cell receptor beta chains follows, all from one sample in a study of a mutant IDH1 vaccine in newly diagnosed glioma. The assay was immunoSEQ multiplex PCR, and TCRdb's table has in-frame clones only and misses some. The sample carries fewer than 150,000 clones, almost 90% recorded once. Which antigens these TCRs recognize remains unknown. This material consisted of PBMCs, taken from a glioma patient whose treatment included an IDH1 peptide vaccine. The origin of the receptors is a woman aged 50 to 65 with glioma. Both conserved end residues are part of each CDR3. Each record gives: J gene, D gene, V gene, clone size, CDR3 protein, CDR3 DNA. A D gene is named only where the DNA matches it firmly. Rows give clone size only sometimes, using once, few, many, or a class for an expanded clone.

>TRBJ2-1|TRBD2|TRBV6-4|NA
CASSIGTSGRAEQFF
TGTGCCAGCAGTATCGGGACTAGCGGGAGGGCCGAACAGTTCTTC
>TRBJ1-5|NA|TRBV30|NA
CAWSPQGMSNQPQHF
TGTGCCTGGAGTCCCCAGGGGATGAGCAATCAGCCCCAGCATTTT
>TRBJ2-7|TRBD1|TRBV11-2|NA
CASSLAVDRGPYEQYF
TGTGCCAGCAGCTTAGCCGTGGACAGGGGCCCCTACGAGCAGTACTTC
>TRBJ2-6|TRBD2|TRBV28|NA
CASSFVPGRVPSGANVLTF
TGTGCCAGCAGTTTTGTGCCGGGGAGGGTCCCTTCTGGGGCCAACGTCCTGACTTTC
>TRBJ1-4|NA|TRBV19|NA
CASRNRVGEKLFF
TGTGCCAGTAGAAACAGGGTCGGGGAAAAACTGTTTTTT
>TRBJ1-5|NA|TRBV29-1|few
CSVGKDTNQPQHF
TGCAGCGTTGGAAAGGACACTAATCAGCCCCAGCATTTT
>TRBJ2-6|TRBD1|TRBV11-3|NA
CASSSGTGQYSGANVLTF
TGTGCCAGCAGCTCCGGAACGGGACAGTACTCTGGGGCCAACGTCCTGACTTTC
>TRBJ2-2|NA|TRBV9|NA
CASSVATSGGGTGELFF
TGTGCCAGCAGCGTAGCTACAAGTGGTGGGGGGACCGGGGAGCTGTTTTTT
>TRBJ1-4|TRBD1|TRBV28|NA
CASRDRGEKLFF
TGTGCCAGCAGGGACAGGGGGGAAAAACTGTTTTTT
>TRBJ2-2|TRBD1|TRBV12-5|NA
CASGFPGTGYTGELFF
TGTGCTAGTGGTTTCCCGGGGACAGGGTACACCGGGGAGCTGTTTTTT
>TRBJ2-2|TRBD2|TRBV5-1|NA
CASSSTSGRRTGELFF
TGCGCCAGCAGCTCTACTAGCGGGAGAAGAACCGGGGAGCTGTTTTTT
>TRBJ2-7|NA|TRBV27|NA
CASSWAGTSYEQYF
TGTGCCAGCAGTTGGGCCGGGACATCCTACGAGCAGTACTTC
>TRBJ2-3|NA|TRBV6-5|NA
CASSQGDTQYF
TGTGCCAGCAGCCAGGGGGATACGCAGTATTTT
>TRBJ1-1|NA|TRBV6-6|NA
CASSYTGNTEAFF
TGTGCCAGCAGTTATACAGGGAACACTGAAGCTTTCTTT
>TRBJ2-5|TRBD1|TRBV6-6|NA
CASSSHRGTETQYF
TGTGCCAGCAGTTCGCACAGGGGCACAGAGACCCAGTACTTC
>TRBJ2-2|TRBD1|TRBV10-3|NA
CAISSRDRGTGELFF
TGTGCCATCAGTTCCCGGGACAGGGGGACCGGGGAGCTGTTTTTT
>TRBJ1-3|TRBD1|TRBV5-1|NA
CASSLVQGAGNTIYF
TGCGCCAGCAGCTTGGTCCAGGGGGCTGGAAACACCATATATTTT
>TRBJ1-6|NA|TRBV5-1|NA
CASSPGEGRVGSPLHF
TGCGCCAGCAGCCCGGGAGAGGGCAGGGTCGGATCACCCCTCCACTTT
>TRBJ1-3|NA|TRBV9|NA
CASSVGPDPSGNTIYF
TGTGCCAGCAGCGTAGGGCCGGATCCCTCTGGAAACACCATATATTTT
>TRBJ2-1|TRBD2|TRBV7-2|NA
CASSPRASGRAFSVNEQFF
TGTGCCAGCAGCCCAAGGGCTAGCGGGAGAGCGTTTTCGGTCAATGAGCAGTTCTTC
>TRBJ2-5|TRBD1|TRBV6-1|NA
CASSEDRGSRETQYF
TGTGCCAGCAGTGAGGACAGGGGAAGTAGAGAGACCCAGTACTTC
>TRBJ1-6|TRBD1|TRBV30|once
CAWQTGGSSPLHF
TGTGCCTGGCAGACAGGGGGCTCTTCACCCCTCCACTTT
>TRBJ1-1|NA|TRBV28|NA
CASSEYDRKNTEAFF
TGTGCCAGCAGCGAATACGACAGGAAAAACACTGAAGCTTTCTTT
>TRBJ2-3|NA|TRBV7-3|NA
CASSFYRDTQYF
TGTGCCAGCAGCTTTTACCGGGATACGCAGTATTTT
>TRBJ2-7|TRBD2|TRBV28|NA
CASRPQTSGYSYEQYF
TGTGCCAGCAGGCCACAAACTAGCGGGTACTCCTACGAGCAGTACTTC
>TRBJ1-5|NA|TRBV28|NA
CATGSGYNQPQHF
TGTGCCACAGGATCGGGGTACAATCAGCCCCAGCATTTT
>TRBJ1-4|TRBD1|TRBV29-1|NA
CSVDGTDATNEKLFF
TGCAGCGTTGACGGGACAGATGCAACTAATGAAAAACTGTTTTTT
>TRBJ2-3|NA|TRBV4-2|NA
CASSGAQGSTDTQYF
TGTGCCAGCAGCGGAGCCCAGGGGAGCACAGATACGCAGTATTTT
>TRBJ1-6|NA|TRBV28|NA
CASSLMRDNSPLHF
TGTGCCAGCAGTTTGATGAGGGACAATTCACCCCTCCACTTT
>TRBJ2-6|TRBD1|TRBV27|NA
CASSRFPLQGALLGANVLTF
TGTGCCAGCAGTCGATTCCCACTACAGGGGGCGCTACTTGGGGCCAACGTCCTGACTTTC
>TRBJ1-5|NA|TRBV19|NA
CASSVTGPPNQPRHF
TGTGCCAGTAGTGTGACAGGCCCACCCAATCAGCCCCGGCATTTT
>TRBJ1-1|TRBD1|TRBV13|NA
CASSLEHRQGAGRTEAFF
TGTGCCAGCAGCTTAGAGCACAGGCAGGGGGCAGGTCGGACTGAAGCTTTCTTT
>TRBJ2-5|NA|TRBV19|once
CASRIQGQETQYF
TGTGCCAGTAGGATTCAGGGGCAAGAGACCCAGTACTTC
>TRBJ2-1|NA|TRBV9|NA
CASSVAGQAYNEQFF
TGTGCCAGCAGCGTAGCGGGGCAGGCCTACAATGAGCAGTTCTTC
>TRBJ2-1|TRBD2|TRBV28|NA
CASSLASGTFNEQFF
TGTGCCAGCAGTTTAGCTAGCGGTACTTTCAATGAGCAGTTCTTC
>TRBJ1-1|TRBD1|TRBV5-1|few
CASRDRVVNTEAFF
TGCGCCAGCCGGGACAGAGTAGTGAACACTGAAGCTTTCTTT
>TRBJ2-1|TRBD2|TRBV25-1|NA
CASSLAGGYNEQFF
TGTGCCAGCAGTCTAGCGGGAGGCTACAATGAGCAGTTCTTC
>TRBJ1-4|TRBD1|TRBV7-9|NA
CASSYPRQGSRRLFF
TGTGCCAGCAGCTATCCCCGACAGGGAAGTCGGAGACTGTTTTTT
>TRBJ2-1|NA|TRBV5-1|NA
CASSPRQIYNEQFF
TGCGCCAGCAGCCCCCGACAGATTTACAATGAGCAGTTCTTC
>TRBJ1-4|NA|TRBV5-5|NA
CASSLGGSTNEKLFF
TGTGCCAGCAGCTTGGGAGGGTCAACTAATGAAAAACTGTTTTTT
>TRBJ2-3|TRBD2|TRBV14|NA
CASSRGLAGVDTQYF
TGTGCCAGCAGCCGGGGACTAGCGGGAGTAGATACGCAGTATTTT
>TRBJ2-2|TRBD2|TRBV28|NA
CASMGAGEGTGELFF
TGTGCCAGCATGGGCGCGGGAGAGGGCACCGGGGAGCTGTTTTTT
>TRBJ2-1|TRBD2|TRBV5-6|NA
CASSFGRETSGSNEQFF
TGTGCCAGCAGCTTTGGGAGGGAGACTAGCGGGAGCAATGAGCAGTTCTTC
>TRBJ2-7|TRBD2|TRBV7-2|NA
CASSSPTSGRGEQYF
TGTGCCAGCAGCTCCCCAACTAGCGGGAGAGGCGAGCAGTACTTC
>TRBJ1-2|NA|TRBV5-4|few
CASSLDQTRGYTF
TGTGCCAGCAGCCTTGACCAAACAAGAGGCTACACCTTC
>TRBJ2-7|TRBD2|TRBV18|NA
CASSPIAGASEQYF
TGTGCCAGCTCTCCTATAGCGGGAGCAAGCGAGCAGTACTTC
>TRBJ2-1|NA|TRBV4-2|NA
CASSQGVMGSISYNEQFF
TGTGCCAGCAGCCAAGGGGTTATGGGGTCGATATCCTACAATGAGCAGTTCTTC
>TRBJ2-7|TRBD1|TRBV27|NA
CATSPGQGSEQYF
TGTGCCACCTCCCCGGGACAGGGGTCCGAGCAGTACTTC
>TRBJ2-1|NA|TRBV11-3|NA
CASSSLRAGNNEQFF
TGTGCCAGCAGCTCCCTAAGGGCGGGGAACAATGAGCAGTTCTTC
>TRBJ2-7|NA|TRBV9|NA
CASSPQDSSYEQYF
TGTGCCAGCAGCCCACAGGACAGCTCCTACGAGCAGTACTTC
>TRBJ2-2|TRBD2|TRBV28|NA
CASSLAGGPGELFF
TGTGCCAGCAGCCTAGCGGGAGGTCCCGGGGAGCTGTTTTTT
>TRBJ2-7|TRBD1|TRBV9|NA
CASSVGDRGHDGEQYF
TGTGCCAGCAGCGTAGGGGACAGGGGGCACGACGGAGAGCAGTACTTC
>TRBJ2-3|NA|TRBV27|NA
CASSLRQASTDTQYF
TGTGCCAGCAGTTTACGCCAAGCTAGCACAGATACGCAGTATTTT
>TRBJ1-2|NA|TRBV27|NA
CASSLRVDHYGYTF
TGTGCCAGCAGTTTACGGGTGGACCACTATGGCTACACCTTC
>TRBJ1-1|NA|TRBV7-9|NA
CASSPGDNTEAFF
TGTGCCAGCAGCCCAGGGGACAACACTGAAGCTTTCTTT